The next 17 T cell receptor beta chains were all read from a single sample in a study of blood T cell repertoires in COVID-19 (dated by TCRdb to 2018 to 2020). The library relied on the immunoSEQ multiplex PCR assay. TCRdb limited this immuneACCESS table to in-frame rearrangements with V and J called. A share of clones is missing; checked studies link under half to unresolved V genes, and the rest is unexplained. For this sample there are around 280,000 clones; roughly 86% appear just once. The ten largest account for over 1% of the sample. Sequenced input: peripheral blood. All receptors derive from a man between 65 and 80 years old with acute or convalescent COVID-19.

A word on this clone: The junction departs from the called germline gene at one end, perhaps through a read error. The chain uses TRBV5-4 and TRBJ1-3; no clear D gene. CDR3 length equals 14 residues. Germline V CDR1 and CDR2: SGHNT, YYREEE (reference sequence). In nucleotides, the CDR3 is TGTGCCAGCAGTTTGGGCGAAACGGTGAACACCATATATTTT. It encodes CASSLGETVNTIYF.

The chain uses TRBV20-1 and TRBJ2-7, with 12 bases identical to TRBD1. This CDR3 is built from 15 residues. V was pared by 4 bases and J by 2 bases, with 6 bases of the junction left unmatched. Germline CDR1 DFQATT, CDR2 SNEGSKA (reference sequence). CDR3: CSAIEGQGATYEQYF. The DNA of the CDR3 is TGCAGTGCTATTGAGGGACAGGGGGCCACCTACGAGCAGTACTTC.

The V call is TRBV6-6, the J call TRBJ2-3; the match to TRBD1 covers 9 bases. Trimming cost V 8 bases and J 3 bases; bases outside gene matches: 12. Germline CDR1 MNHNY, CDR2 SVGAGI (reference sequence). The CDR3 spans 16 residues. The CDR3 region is CASVSRQGGRTDTQYF. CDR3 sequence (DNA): TGTGCCAGCGTCTCCCGACAGGGGGGGAGAACAGATACGCAGTATTTT.

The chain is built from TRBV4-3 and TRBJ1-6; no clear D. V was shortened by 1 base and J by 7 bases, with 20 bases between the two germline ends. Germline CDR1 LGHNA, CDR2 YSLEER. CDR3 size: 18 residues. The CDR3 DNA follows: TGCGCCAGCAGCCAAGGCCACCTGACGGAGCGTAGGAATTCACCCCTCCACTTT. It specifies CASSQGHLTERRNSPLHF.

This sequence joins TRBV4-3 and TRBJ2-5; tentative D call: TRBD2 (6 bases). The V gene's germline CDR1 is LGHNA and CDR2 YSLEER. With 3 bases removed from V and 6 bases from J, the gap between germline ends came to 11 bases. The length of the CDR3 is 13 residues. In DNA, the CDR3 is TGCGCCAGCAGCCAGGCCGGAGGGCAGACCCAGTACTTC. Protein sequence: CASSQAGGQTQYF.

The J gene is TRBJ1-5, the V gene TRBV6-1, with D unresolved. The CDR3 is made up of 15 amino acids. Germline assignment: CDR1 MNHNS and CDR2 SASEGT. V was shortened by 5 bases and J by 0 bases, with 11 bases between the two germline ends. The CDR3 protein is CASSFQQNSNQPQHF. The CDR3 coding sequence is TGTGCCAGCAGTTTCCAACAGAATAGCAATCAGCCCCAGCATTTT.

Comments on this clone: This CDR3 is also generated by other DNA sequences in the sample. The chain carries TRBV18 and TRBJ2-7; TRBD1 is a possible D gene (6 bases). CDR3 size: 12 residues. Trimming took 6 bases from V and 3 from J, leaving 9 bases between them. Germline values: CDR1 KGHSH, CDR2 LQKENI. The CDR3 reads CASSPTGYEQYF. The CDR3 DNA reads TGTGCCAGCTCGCCGACAGGCTACGAGCAGTACTTC.

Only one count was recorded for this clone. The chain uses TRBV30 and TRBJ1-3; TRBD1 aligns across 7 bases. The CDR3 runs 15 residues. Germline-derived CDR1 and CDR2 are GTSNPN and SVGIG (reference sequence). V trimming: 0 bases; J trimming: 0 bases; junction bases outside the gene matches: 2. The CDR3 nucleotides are TGTGCCTGGAGTGTAGCAGGGGGCTCTGGAAACACCATATATTTT. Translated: CAWSVAGGSGNTIYF.

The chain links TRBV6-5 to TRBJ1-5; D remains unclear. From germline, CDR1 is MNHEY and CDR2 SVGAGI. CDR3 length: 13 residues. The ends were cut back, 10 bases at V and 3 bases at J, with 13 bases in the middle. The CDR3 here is CATSAGLNQPQHF. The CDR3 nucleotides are TGTGCCACCTCGGCCGGACTCAATCAGCCCCAGCATTTT.

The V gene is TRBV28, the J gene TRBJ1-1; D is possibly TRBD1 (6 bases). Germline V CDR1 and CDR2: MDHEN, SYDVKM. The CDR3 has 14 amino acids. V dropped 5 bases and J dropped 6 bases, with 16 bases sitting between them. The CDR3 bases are TGTGCCAGCAGTCCCTTCCTGGGGGCCCCTGAAGCTTTCTTT. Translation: CASSPFLGAPEAFF. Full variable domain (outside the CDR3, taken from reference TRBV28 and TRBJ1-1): DVKVTQSSRYLVKRTGEKVFLECVQDMDHENMFWYRQDPGLGLRLIYFSYDVKMKEKGDIPEGYSVSREKKERFSLILESASTNQTSMYLCASSPFLGAPEAFFGQGTRLTVV.

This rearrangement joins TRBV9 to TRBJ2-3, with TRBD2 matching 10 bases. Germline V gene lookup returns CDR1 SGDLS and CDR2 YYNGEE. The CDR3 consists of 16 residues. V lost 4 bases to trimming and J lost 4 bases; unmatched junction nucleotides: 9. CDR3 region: CASSLSGGAWPDTQYF. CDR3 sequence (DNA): TGTGCCAGCAGCCTAAGCGGGGGGGCGTGGCCAGATACGCAGTATTTT.

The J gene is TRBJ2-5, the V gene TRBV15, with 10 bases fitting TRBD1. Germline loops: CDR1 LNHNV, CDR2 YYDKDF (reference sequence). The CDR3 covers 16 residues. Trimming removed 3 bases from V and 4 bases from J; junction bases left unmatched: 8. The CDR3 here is CATSRRRQGAGETQYF. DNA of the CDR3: TGTGCCACCAGCAGGAGGAGACAGGGGGCGGGAGAGACCCAGTACTTC.

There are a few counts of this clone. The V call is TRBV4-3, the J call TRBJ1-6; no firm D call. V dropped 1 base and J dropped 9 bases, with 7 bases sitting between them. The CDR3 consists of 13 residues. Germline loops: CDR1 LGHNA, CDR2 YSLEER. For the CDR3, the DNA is TGCGCCAGCAGCCAAGTCCTAGGTTCACCCCTCCACTTT. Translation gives CASSQVLGSPLHF.

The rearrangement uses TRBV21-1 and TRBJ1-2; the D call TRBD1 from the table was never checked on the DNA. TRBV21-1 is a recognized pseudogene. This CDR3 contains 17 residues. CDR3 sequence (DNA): TGTGCCAGCAGCAGTAACAGGGGGCTAGAATCTAGGTATGGCTACACCTTC. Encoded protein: CASSSNRGLESRYGYTF.

The CDR3 sequence is CASSVGTSGSTDTQYF. As DNA, the CDR3 is TGTGCCAGCAGCGTAGGGACTAGCGGGAGCACAGATACGCAGTATTTT. The V and J genes are TRBV9 and TRBJ2-3; 11 bases agree with TRBD2. The ends lost 0 bases at V and 0 bases at J; junction bases unmatched: 0. Per germline, CDR1 SGDLS and CDR2 YYNGEE. The CDR3 spans 16 residues.

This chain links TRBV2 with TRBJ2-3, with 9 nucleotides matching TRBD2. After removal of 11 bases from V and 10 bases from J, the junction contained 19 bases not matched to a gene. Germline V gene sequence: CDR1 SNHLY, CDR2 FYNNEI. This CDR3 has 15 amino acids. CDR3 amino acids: CASNVVAGAGQAQYF. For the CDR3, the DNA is TGTGCCTCGAACGTAGTAGCGGGGGCGGGCCAGGCGCAGTATTTT.

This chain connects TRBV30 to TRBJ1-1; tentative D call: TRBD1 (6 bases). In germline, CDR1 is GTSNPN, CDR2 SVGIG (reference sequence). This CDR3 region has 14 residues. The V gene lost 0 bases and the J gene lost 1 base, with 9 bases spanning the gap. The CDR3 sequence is CAWSVVGGNTEAFF. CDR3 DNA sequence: TGTGCCTGGAGTGTAGTAGGGGGGAACACTGAAGCTTTCTTT.